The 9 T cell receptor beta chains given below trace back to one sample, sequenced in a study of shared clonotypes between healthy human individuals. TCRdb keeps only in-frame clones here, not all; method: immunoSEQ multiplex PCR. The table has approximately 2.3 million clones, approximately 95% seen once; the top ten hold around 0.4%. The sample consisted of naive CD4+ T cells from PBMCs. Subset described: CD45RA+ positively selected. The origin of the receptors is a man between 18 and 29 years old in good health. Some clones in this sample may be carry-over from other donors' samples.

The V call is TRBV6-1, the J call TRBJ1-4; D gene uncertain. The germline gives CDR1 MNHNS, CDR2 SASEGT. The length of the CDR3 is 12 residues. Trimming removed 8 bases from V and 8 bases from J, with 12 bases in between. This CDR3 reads CASGRWGEKLFF. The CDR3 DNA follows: TGTGCCAGCGGAAGGTGGGGAGAAAAACTGTTTTTT.

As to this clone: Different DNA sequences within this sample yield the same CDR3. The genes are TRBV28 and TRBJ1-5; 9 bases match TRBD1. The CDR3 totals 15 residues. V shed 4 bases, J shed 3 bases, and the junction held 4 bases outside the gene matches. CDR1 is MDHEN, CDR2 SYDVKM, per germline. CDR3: CASSSGTGYNQPQHF. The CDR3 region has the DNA TGTGCCAGCAGTTCCGGGACAGGGTACAATCAGCCCCAGCATTTT.

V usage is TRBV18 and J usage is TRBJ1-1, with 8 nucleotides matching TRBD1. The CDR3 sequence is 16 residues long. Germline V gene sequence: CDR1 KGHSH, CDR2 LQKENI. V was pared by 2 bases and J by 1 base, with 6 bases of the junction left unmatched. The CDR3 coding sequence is TGTGCCAGCTCACCATTTATTGGACAGGGGAACACTGAAGCTTTCTTT. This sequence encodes CASSPFIGQGNTEAFF.

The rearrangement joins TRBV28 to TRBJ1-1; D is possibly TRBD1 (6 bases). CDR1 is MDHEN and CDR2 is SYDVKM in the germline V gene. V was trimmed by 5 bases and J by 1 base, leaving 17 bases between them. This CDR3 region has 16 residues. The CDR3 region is CASSPLGGARNTEAFF. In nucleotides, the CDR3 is TGTGCCAGCAGTCCATTGGGGGGGGCACGGAACACTGAAGCTTTCTTT.

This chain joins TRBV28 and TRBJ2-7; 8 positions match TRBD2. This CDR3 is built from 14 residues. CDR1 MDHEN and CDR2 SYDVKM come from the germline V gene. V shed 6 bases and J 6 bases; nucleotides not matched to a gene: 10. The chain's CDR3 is CASRPDRLAIEQYF. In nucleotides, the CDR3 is TGTGCCAGCAGACCTGATCGACTAGCGATCGAGCAGTACTTC.

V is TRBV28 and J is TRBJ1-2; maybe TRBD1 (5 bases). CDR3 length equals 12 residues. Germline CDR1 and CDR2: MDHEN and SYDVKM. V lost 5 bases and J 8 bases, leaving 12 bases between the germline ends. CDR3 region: CASSGRVEGYTF. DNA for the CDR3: TGTGCCAGCAGTGGCAGGGTGGAGGGCTACACCTTC.

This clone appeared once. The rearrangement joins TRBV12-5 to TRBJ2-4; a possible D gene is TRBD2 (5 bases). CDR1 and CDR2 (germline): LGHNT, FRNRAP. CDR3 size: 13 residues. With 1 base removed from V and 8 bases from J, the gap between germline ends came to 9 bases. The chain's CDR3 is CASGLDAGDIQYF. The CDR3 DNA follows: TGTGCTAGTGGTTTGGACGCCGGGGACATTCAGTACTTC.

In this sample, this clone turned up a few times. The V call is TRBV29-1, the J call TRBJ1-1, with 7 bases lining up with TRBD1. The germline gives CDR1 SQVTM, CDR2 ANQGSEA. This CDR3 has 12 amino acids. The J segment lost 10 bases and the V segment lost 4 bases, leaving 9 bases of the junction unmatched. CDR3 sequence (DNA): TGCAGCGTTGCGGGACAGACAATCCGAGCTTTCTTT. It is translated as CSVAGQTIRAFF.

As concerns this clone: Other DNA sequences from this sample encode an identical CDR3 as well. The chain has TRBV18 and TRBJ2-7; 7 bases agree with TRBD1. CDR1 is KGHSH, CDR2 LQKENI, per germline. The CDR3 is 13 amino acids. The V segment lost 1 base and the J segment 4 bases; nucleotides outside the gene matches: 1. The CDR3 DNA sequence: TGTGCCAGCTCACCACAGGGGGCGTACGAGCAGTACTTC. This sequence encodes CASSPQGAYEQYF.